Each of the 5 T cell receptor beta chains below was sequenced from the same sample in a study of CD8+ T cells in alopecia areata. Sequencing relied on a cDNA template that was reverse transcribed from extracted RNA. Produced via immunoSEQ multiplex PCR; TCRdb's table is partial and in-frame only. The sample has 110,000 or so clones, 59% seen once. Sequenced input: CD8+ T cells sorted from blood. These receptors were collected from a human donor in good health.

The chain links TRBV4-1 to TRBJ2-5, with no clear D. Trimming stripped 4 bases from V and 5 bases from J, with 17 bases between. This CDR3 spans 15 amino acids. Germline V gene sequence: CDR1 MGHRA, CDR2 YSYEKL. This CDR3 reads CASSPRASSLETQYF. The CDR3 DNA sequence: TGCGCCAGCAGCCCCAGAGCTTCGTCTCTGGAGACCCAGTACTTC.

The gene calls are TRBV2 and TRBJ1-4; D not resolved. V lost 3 bases to trimming and J lost 0 bases, with 5 bases between them. Germline lookup yields CDR1 SNHLY and CDR2 FYNNEI. The CDR3 length is 14 residues. CDR3: CASSEWATNEKLFF. CDR3 bases: TGTGCCAGCAGTGAGTGGGCAACTAATGAAAAACTGTTTTTT.

This clone has more than one count but fewer than ten. This sample includes further DNA sequences coding for the same CDR3. This chain links TRBV5-6 with TRBJ2-2; D remains ambiguous. Germline lookup yields CDR1 SGHDT and CDR2 YYEEEE. V lost 2 bases and J lost 1, with 3 bases in between. This CDR3 contains 13 residues. CDR3 DNA: TGTGCCAGCAGCTTAGGGAACACCGGGGAGCTGTTTTTT. Its protein product is CASSLGNTGELFF.

The chain carries TRBV4-3 and TRBJ1-2; 8 nucleotides agree with TRBD1. The length of the CDR3 is 14 residues. Per the germline V gene, CDR1 is LGHNA and CDR2 is YSLEER. Trimming removed 4 bases from V and 3 bases from J; junction bases left unmatched: 4. CDR3 sequence: CASSPGQGYYGYTF. The CDR3, as DNA: TGCGCCAGCAGCCCAGGACAGGGCTACTATGGCTACACCTTC.

The chain links TRBV7-3 to TRBJ2-7, with D perhaps matching TRBD2 (5 bases). The germline gives CDR1 SGHTA, CDR2 FQGTGA. The CDR3 runs 15 residues. V gave up 5 bases and J gave up 6 bases, with 20 bases separating them. The DNA for the CDR3 is TGTGCCAGCAGCCCCGCGGCGGGCTTTCTCAGCGAGCAGTACTTC. Encoded protein: CASSPAAGFLSEQYF. Full variable domain (missing parts from reference TRBV7-3 and TRBJ2-7): GAGVSQTPSNKVTEKGKYVELRCDPISGHTALYWYRQSLGQGPEFLIYFQGTGAADDSGLPNDRFFAVRPEGSVSTLKIQRTERGDSAVYLCASSPAAGFLSEQYFGPGTRLTVT.